These 10 T cell receptor beta chains share one sample of origin, sequenced in a study of cytomegalovirus exposure and HLA in healthy donors. TCRdb keeps only in-frame clones here, not all; method: immunoSEQ multiplex PCR. The top ten hold roughly 6% of the sample, which has some 240,000 clones, roughly 85% seen once. The sample consisted of PBMCs. Every receptor here comes from a woman between 18 and 30 years old in good health and CMV-seronegative.

The rearrangement joins TRBV27 to TRBJ2-1; 7 positions agree with TRBD2. V trimming: 3 bases; J trimming: 6 bases; junction bases outside the gene matches: 5. The germline gives CDR1 MNHEY, CDR2 SMNVEV (reference sequence). The CDR3 has 14 amino acids. The CDR3 loop reads CASSFLREVNEQFF. Here the CDR3 DNA reads TGTGCCAGCAGTTTTCTCCGGGAGGTCAATGAGCAGTTCTTC.

The chain employs TRBV13 and TRBJ2-1, with D possibly matching TRBD1 (6 bases). V was cut by 3 bases and J by 7 bases, with 13 bases left in between. CDR1 is PRHDT and CDR2 is FYEKMQ in the germline V gene (reference sequence). The CDR3 totals 14 residues. The CDR3 DNA reads TGTGCCAGCAGCTTGGCACTAGGGGGAAATGAGCAGTTCTTC. It yields the protein CASSLALGGNEQFF.

The chain couples TRBV5-1 to TRBJ2-1; TRBD1 aligns across 9 bases. CDR1 and CDR2 from the germline V gene are SGHRS and YFSETQ. The V gene end was trimmed by 4 bases and the J gene end by 7 bases; junction bases not matched to a gene: 3. The CDR3 loop spans 13 amino acids. CDR3 sequence: CASSAQGANEQFF. The CDR3 nucleotides read TGCGCCAGCAGCGCACAGGGGGCAAATGAGCAGTTCTTC.

This chain connects TRBV25-1 to TRBJ1-4; D unclear. CDR3 length: 12 residues. Germline loops: CDR1 MGHDK, CDR2 SYGVNS. V was trimmed by 7 bases and J by 7 bases, leaving 10 bases between them. CDR3 residues: CASTLVGEKLFF. CDR3 nucleotides: TGTGCCAGCACTCTGGTGGGTGAAAAACTGTTTTTT.

J is TRBJ1-6 and V is TRBV22-1. TRBV22-1 is given as a pseudogene. The CDR3 totals 15 residues. DNA of the CDR3: TGTCCTGGGAGCGCACATCCAGCTCATAATTCACCCCTCCACTTT. Protein sequence: CPGSAHPAHNSPLHF.

CDR3 sequence reads: CASSLAQTSGRRSSYNEQFF. CDR3 coding DNA: TGCGCCAGCAGCTTGGCCCAAACTAGCGGGAGGCGGAGCTCCTACAATGAGCAGTTCTTC. V gene TRBV5-1 combines with J gene TRBJ2-1; TRBD2 matches 12 bases. Germline V gene data show CDR1 as SGHRS and CDR2 as YFSETQ. Trimming removed 0 bases from V and 0 bases from J; junction bases left unmatched: 10. The CDR3 has 20 amino acids.

The gene calls are TRBV6-1 and TRBJ2-2; 7 nucleotides agree with TRBD1. Trimming took 4 bases from V and 4 from J; bases not matched to a gene: 6. CDR3 size: 15 residues. In germline, CDR1 is MNHNS, CDR2 SASEGT. The DNA for the CDR3 is TGTGCCAGCAGTGGACAGGGTAGGGTCACCGGGGAGCTGTTTTTT. This sequence encodes CASSGQGRVTGELFF.

J is TRBJ1-5 and V is TRBV9, with a weak D call TRBD1 (6 bases). In germline, CDR1 is SGDLS, CDR2 YYNGEE. The CDR3 has 13 amino acids. Trimming left V 4 bases short and J 6 bases short, with 11 bases between. The CDR3 spells CASSPTGTQPQHF. In DNA, the CDR3 is TGTGCCAGCAGCCCCACAGGGACTCAGCCCCAGCATTTT.

The chain uses TRBV6-1 and TRBJ1-1, with 8 bases fitting TRBD1. Germline V gene lookup returns CDR1 MNHNS and CDR2 SASEGT. The ends lost 3 bases at V and 6 bases at J; junction bases unmatched: 6. The CDR3 has 14 residues. The CDR3 here is CASSEVYRGSEAFF. For the CDR3, the DNA is TGTGCCAGCAGTGAGGTCTACAGGGGGTCTGAAGCTTTCTTT.

The rearrangement uses TRBV27 and TRBJ1-4; no firm D call. Trimming took 7 bases from V and 8 from J, leaving 14 bases between them. Germline CDR1 reads MNHEY; CDR2 reads SMNVEV (reference sequence). The CDR3 runs 13 residues. The CDR3 loop is CASKKRAGEKLFF. DNA of the CDR3: TGTGCCAGCAAAAAACGAGCGGGGGAAAAACTGTTTTTT. Filled out from reference TRBV27 and TRBJ1-4, the complete variable domain reads EAQVTQNPRYLITVTGKKLTVTCSQNMNHEYMSWYRQDPGLGLRQIYYSMNVEVTDKGDVPEGYKVSRKEKRNFPLILESPSPNQTSLYFCASKKRAGEKLFFGSGTQLSVL.